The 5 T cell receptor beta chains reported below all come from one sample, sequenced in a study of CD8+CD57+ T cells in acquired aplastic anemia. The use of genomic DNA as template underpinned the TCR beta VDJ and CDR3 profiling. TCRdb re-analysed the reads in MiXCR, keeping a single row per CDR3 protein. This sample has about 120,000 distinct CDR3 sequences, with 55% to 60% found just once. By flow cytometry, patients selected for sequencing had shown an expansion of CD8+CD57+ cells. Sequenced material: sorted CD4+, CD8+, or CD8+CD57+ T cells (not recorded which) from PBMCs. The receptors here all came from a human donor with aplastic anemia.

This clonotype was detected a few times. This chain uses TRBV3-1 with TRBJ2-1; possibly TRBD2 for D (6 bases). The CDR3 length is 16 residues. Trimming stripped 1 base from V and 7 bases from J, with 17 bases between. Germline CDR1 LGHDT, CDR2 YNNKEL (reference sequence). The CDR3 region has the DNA TGTGCCAGCAGCCAAGGTCCGGGGGAGTGGCTTAATGAGCAGTTCTTC. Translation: CASSQGPGEWLNEQFF.

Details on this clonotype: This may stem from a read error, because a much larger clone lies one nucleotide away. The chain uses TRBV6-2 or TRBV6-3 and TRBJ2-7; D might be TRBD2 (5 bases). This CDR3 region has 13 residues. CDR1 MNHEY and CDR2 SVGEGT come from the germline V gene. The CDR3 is CASSDQDSYGQYF. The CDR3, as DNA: TGTGCCAGCAGTGACCAGGACTCCTACGGGCAGTACTTC.

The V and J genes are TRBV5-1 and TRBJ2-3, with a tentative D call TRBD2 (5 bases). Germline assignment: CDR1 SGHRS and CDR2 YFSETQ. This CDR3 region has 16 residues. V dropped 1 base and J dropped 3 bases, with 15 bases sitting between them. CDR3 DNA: TGCGCCAGCAGCTTGCCGGGCCCGGGGTCAACAGATACGCAGTATTTT. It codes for CASSLPGPGSTDTQYF.

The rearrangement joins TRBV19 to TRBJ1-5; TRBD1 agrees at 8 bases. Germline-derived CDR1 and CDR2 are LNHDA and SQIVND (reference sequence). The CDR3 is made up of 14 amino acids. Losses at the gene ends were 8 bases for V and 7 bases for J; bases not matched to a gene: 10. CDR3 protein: CASGLDRGGQPQHF. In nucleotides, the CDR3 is TGTGCCAGTGGACTCGACAGGGGAGGCCAGCCCCAGCATTTT.

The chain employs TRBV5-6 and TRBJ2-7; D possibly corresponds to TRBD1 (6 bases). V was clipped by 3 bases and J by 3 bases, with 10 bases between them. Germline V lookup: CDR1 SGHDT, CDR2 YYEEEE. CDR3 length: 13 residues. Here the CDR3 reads CASSSKQGYEQYF. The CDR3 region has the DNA TGTGCCAGCAGCTCAAAACAGGGCTACGAGCAGTACTTC.